These 21 T cell receptor beta chains were all obtained from the same sample, sequenced in a study of blood T cell repertoires in COVID-19. Assay: immunoSEQ multiplex PCR; the TCRdb copy retains only in-frame clones and omits some. The data contain over 95,000 clones, roughly four fifths of them seen just once; the ten biggest clones take up around 9.3%. What was sequenced was peripheral blood. These receptors originate from a human donor in a cohort sampled during active COVID-19.

V gene TRBV5-4 combines with J gene TRBJ1-6, with TRBD1 identical over 8 bases. Germline values: CDR1 SGHNT, CDR2 YYREEE (reference sequence). With 4 bases clipped from V and 7 bases from J, the junction kept 7 bases outside the gene matches. There are 15 residues in the CDR3. The CDR3 spells CASSLQGQGNSPLHF. CDR3 DNA: TGTGCCAGCAGCCTACAAGGACAGGGAAATTCACCCCTCCACTTT.

J is TRBJ1-2 and V is TRBV27; D is possibly TRBD1 (5 bases). The CDR3 length is 16 residues. Germline values: CDR1 MNHEY, CDR2 SMNVEV (reference sequence). Trimming took off 1 base at V and 6 bases at J, with 18 bases between the two ends. The CDR3 DNA reads TGTGCCAGCAGTTTATACGGATGGGGGGGAGGTGATGGCTACACCTTC. Translation gives CASSLYGWGGGDGYTF.

This chain joins TRBV2 and TRBJ2-1; 10 positions match TRBD2. J gave up 5 bases and V 4 bases, and 5 bases lay outside the gene matches. Per germline, CDR1 SNHLY and CDR2 FYNNEI. The CDR3 sequence is 15 residues long. The CDR3 reads CASSAASGRHNEQFF. The DNA of the CDR3 is TGTGCCAGCAGTGCCGCTAGCGGGAGACACAATGAGCAGTTCTTC.

This chain links TRBV27 with TRBJ1-5, with D perhaps TRBD1 (6 bases). The CDR3 has 16 residues. The ends were cut back, 0 bases at V and 0 bases at J, with 9 bases in the middle. Germline-derived CDR1 and CDR2 are MNHEY and SMNVEV (reference sequence). CDR3: CASSLSATGSNQPQHF. The DNA for the CDR3 is TGTGCCAGCAGTTTATCGGCGACAGGTAGCAATCAGCCCCAGCATTTT.

V usage is TRBV6-2 or TRBV6-3 and J usage is TRBJ2-7; TRBD2 agrees at 12 bases. CDR1 and CDR2 from the germline V gene are MNHEY and SVGEGT. The CDR3 consists of 16 residues. V was pared by 6 bases and J by 1 base, with 7 bases of the junction left unmatched. The CDR3 coding sequence is TGTGCCAGCAGCCGTACTAGCGGGAGGCGGTCCTACGAGCAGTACTTC. Protein: CASSRTSGRRSYEQYF.

V usage is TRBV5-8 and J usage is TRBJ2-7, with 9 nucleotides matching TRBD1. The CDR3 runs 16 residues. Per the germline V gene, CDR1 is SGHTS and CDR2 is YDEGEE. V lost 0 bases to trimming and J lost 3 bases; unmatched junction nucleotides: 7. CDR3 amino acids: CASSLAGQGSLYEQYF. The CDR3 coding sequence is TGTGCCAGCAGCTTGGCGGGACAGGGTAGTCTCTACGAGCAGTACTTC.

The rearrangement joins TRBV5-1 to TRBJ2-7; D is possibly TRBD1 (6 bases). The CDR3 has 14 amino acids. Trimming removed 4 bases from V and 1 base from J, with 12 bases in between. From germline, CDR1 is SGHRS and CDR2 YFSETQ. Here the CDR3 DNA reads TGCGCCAGCAGCCCCCCCGGACAGTCCTACGAGCAGTACTTC. Its protein is CASSPPGQSYEQYF.

This clone was counted a few times. The chain employs TRBV10-2 and TRBJ1-1; 11 bases are a match to TRBD1. CDR3 length: 16 amino acids. After removal of 3 bases from V and 4 bases from J, the junction contained 7 bases not matched to a gene. In germline, CDR1 is WSHSY, CDR2 SAAADI. The chain's CDR3 is CASSEPGQGVGTEAFF. The CDR3, as DNA: TGCGCCAGCAGTGAACCGGGACAGGGGGTAGGCACTGAAGCTTTCTTT.

The V gene is TRBV15, the J gene TRBJ1-6; the match to TRBD1 covers 11 bases. The J segment lost 8 bases and the V segment lost 6 bases, leaving 6 bases of the junction unmatched. The CDR3 runs to 15 residues. Germline V gives CDR1 LNHNV, CDR2 YYDKDF (reference sequence). The CDR3 region is CATRGTGGFYSPLHF. The CDR3 coding sequence is TGTGCCACCAGAGGGACAGGGGGTTTCTATTCACCCCTCCACTTT.

The gene calls are TRBV18 and TRBJ1-5, with 8 bases fitting TRBD1. J gave up 0 bases and V 5 bases, and 3 bases lay outside the gene matches. Germline CDR1 and CDR2: KGHSH and LQKENI. The CDR3 has 15 amino acids. CDR3 nucleotides: TGTGCCAGCTCATATGACAGGGGTAGCAATCAGCCCCAGCATTTT. This sequence encodes CASSYDRGSNQPQHF.

In this sample, this clone turned up a few times. The rearrangement links TRBV11-2 to TRBJ1-5; 9 bases fit TRBD1. The CDR3 contains 15 residues. CDR1 is SGHAT, CDR2 FQNNGV, per germline. With V trimmed by 6 bases and J by 6 bases, 9 bases remained unmatched. In DNA, the CDR3 is TGTGCCAGCAGTAGACAGGGGGGGATCAGTCAGCCCCAGCATTTT. Its translation: CASSRQGGISQPQHF.

The rearrangement links TRBV29-1 to TRBJ2-1; 9 nucleotides match TRBD2. J lost 2 bases, V lost 8 bases, and 7 bases had no gene match. CDR1 and CDR2 from the germline V gene are SQVTM and ANQGSEA. The CDR3 consists of 14 residues. The CDR3, as DNA: TGCAGCCCGAGACTAGCGGCTCCCTACAATGAGCAGTTCTTC. Translation: CSPRLAAPYNEQFF.

CDR3 loop: CASRPDRGFYEQYF. The CDR3 bases are TGTGCCAGCAGACCTGACAGGGGGTTCTACGAGCAGTACTTC. The chain links TRBV28 to TRBJ2-7, with TRBD1 identical over 9 bases. Germline trimming cut 6 bases from V and 3 bases from J; bases unmatched to any gene: 6. CDR1 is MDHEN and CDR2 is SYDVKM in the germline V gene. The CDR3 contains 14 residues.

This chain links TRBV18 with TRBJ2-1; no clear D. V lost 10 bases, J lost 5 bases, and 21 bases lay in between. The CDR3 runs 15 residues. Germline V gene sequence: CDR1 KGHSH, CDR2 LQKENI. The CDR3 coding sequence is TGTGCCACCAGAAAAGAGGTTACCCCCAACAATGAGCAGTTCTTC. It codes for CATRKEVTPNNEQFF.

V is TRBV19 and J is TRBJ2-7; 10 bases agree with TRBD2. The CDR3 runs 14 residues. Losses at the gene ends were 4 bases for V and 7 bases for J; bases not matched to a gene: 7. The germline CDR1 and CDR2 sequences are LNHDA and SQIVND (reference sequence). The CDR3 here is CASSKASGGREQYF. CDR3 in DNA: TGTGCCAGTAGTAAGGCTAGCGGGGGTCGGGAGCAGTACTTC.

The genes are TRBV25-1 and TRBJ2-7; D call uncertain. The V end was cut by 1 base, the J end by 1 base, with 5 bases between. This CDR3 spans 13 amino acids. CDR1 is MGHDK, CDR2 SYGVNS, per germline. In nucleotides, the CDR3 is TGTGCCAGCAGTGAATTAGAGTCCTACGAGCAGTACTTC. Translation gives CASSELESYEQYF.

This sequence joins TRBV6-5 and TRBJ1-4; 7 positions agree with TRBD1. Germline CDR1 MNHEY, CDR2 SVGAGI. V trimming: 6 bases; J trimming: 0 bases; junction bases outside the gene matches: 1. This CDR3 has 14 amino acids. In nucleotides, the CDR3 is TGTGCCAGCAGCGGGACAGCAACTAATGAAAAACTGTTTTTT. It is translated as CASSGTATNEKLFF.

The gene calls are TRBV7-3 and TRBJ2-1, with a possible D match to TRBD1 (5 bases). Trimming removed 8 bases from V and 8 bases from J, with 16 bases in between. Germline CDR1 and CDR2: SGHTA and FQGTGA. This CDR3 has 13 residues. The CDR3 loop is CASGKGPGDEQFF. The CDR3 region has the DNA TGTGCCAGCGGTAAGGGGCCTGGCGATGAGCAGTTCTTC.

This CDR3 is CASSIARGPLNYGYTF. The CDR3 region has the DNA TGTGCCAGTAGTATCGCCAGGGGGCCCCTTAACTATGGCTACACCTTC. The chain recombines TRBV19 with TRBJ1-2; 8 bases align to TRBD1. The CDR3 spans 16 residues. CDR1 is LNHDA, CDR2 SQIVND, per germline (reference sequence). With V trimmed by 3 bases and J by 1 base, 7 bases remained unmatched.

The chain combines TRBV6-1 with TRBJ2-7, with TRBD1 as a possible D gene (5 bases). Trimming took 1 base from V and 3 from J, leaving 7 bases between them. Germline CDR1 reads MNHNS; CDR2 reads SASEGT. This CDR3 is 13 amino acids long. CDR3 DNA sequence: TGTGCCAGCAGTGAAGTCCAGGGCTACGAGCAGTACTTC. This codes for CASSEVQGYEQYF.

This clone has just a few counts. The rearrangement joins TRBV19 to TRBJ1-1, with D maybe TRBD1 (5 bases). Looked up from germline, CDR1 is LNHDA and CDR2 is SQIVND (reference sequence). The V end was cut by 1 base, the J end by 2 bases, with 14 bases between. This CDR3 has 16 amino acids. CDR3 residues: CASSIGDSAGNTEAFF. The DNA for the CDR3 is TGTGCCAGTAGTATAGGAGACAGCGCTGGAAACACTGAAGCTTTCTTT.